Here is one T cell receptor beta chain with its context. Its antigen specificity is not known. No base-level quality is on record; no much larger clone is a single base apart. This record comes from a study of blood T cell repertoires in COVID-19 (dated by TCRdb to about 2020). Study-wide context: Samples from collaborators originated in the United States, Italy and Spain and spanned both the acute and convalescent phases of COVID-19. The prospective study material was composed of cDNA or gDNA derived from T cells, B-cell-depleted T cells, or PBMCs. Subjects who had been exposed to COVID-19, were actively infected with it, or had recovered from it provided the deeply sampled blood TCRbeta repertoires that made up the dataset. The repertoires were made available in a free public database intended to serve as a resource for research on the immune response to SARS-CoV-2. Samples came from the ongoing ImmuneRACE study (first 160 participants) plus 1,254 subjects from 6 global collaborators. A de-identified subject ID, COVID-19 status, age in years and sex were almost always included in the sample metadata. HLA class I and class II types, where available, came from metadata supplied by the sample provider rather than from assay-based typing. Beyond this particular receptor, the publication reports: The quantity of clinical and demographic metadata differed by source and by participant and was supplied without curation.

The immunoSEQ Assay, a bias-controlled multiplex PCR, was used to amplify TCRbeta CDR3 regions from genomic DNA. Per the authors' processing: The number of nucleated cells in each sample was estimated by amplification of reference gene primers within the assay. To quantify the absolute abundance of each unique TCRbeta CDR3 rearrangement, sequence reads were collapsed and filtered. Productive Simpson clonality was computed per sample as the square root of Simpson's diversity index over productive rearrangements. Not all clones reach the TCRdb copy of this immuneACCESS table, which keeps in-frame sequences only. Checked studies attribute under half of the gap to unresolved V genes and leave the rest unexplained. For V, J and clone size, that table is used; D and trimming come from the DNA. The sample profile shows some 310,000 clones; roughly 91% of them were found once. Roughly a tenth of the sample is held by the ten biggest clonotypes.

V is pruned by 4 bases and J by 7 bases, leaving 6 bases of the junction without a gene match. CDR1 and CDR2, looked up from the germline V gene, are SGHRS and YFSETQ. The CDR3, from cysteine to phenylalanine, totals 15 residues. The CDR3 DNA has 45 bases and is translated from base 1. Participants in the prospective study were enrolled through a virtual design, were aged about 18 to 100 years, and lived in roughly 25 United States geographic areas. Cohort assignment in the prospective study relied on participant-reported clinical history from a screening survey and a study questionnaire. Recovered participants in ImmuneRACE Cohort 3 were defined as having two consecutive negative NP/OP PCR tests, clearance from a healthcare professional, or resolution of symptoms. In the prospective study, whole blood, serum and a nasopharyngeal or oropharyngeal swab were collected from each participant by mobile phlebotomists. Additional blood draws and questionnaires over an approximately 2-month period could optionally be provided by prospective study participants. Prospective study blood samples were shipped either frozen or at room temperature before DNA extraction.

Sequenced material: PBMCs or T cells enriched from blood (not recorded which). The TCR sequence derives from a woman aged 25 to 45 who had recovered from COVID-19. This chain joins TRBV5-1 to TRBJ1-6; 9 bases in the junction line up with TRBD1. The DNA reads TGCGCCAGCAGCCCGGGGACAGGGCCGAATTCACCCCTCCACTTT. It translates to CASSPGTGPNSPLHF.